Below, one T cell receptor beta chain is given with its context. V was shortened by 2 bases and J by 5 bases, with 10 bases between the two germline ends. CDR3 length: 15 residues. Looked up from germline, CDR1 is SGHTA and CDR2 is FQGTGA. A Seattle source enrolled patients during active infection and followed them longitudinally. The data were obtained in a study of blood T cell repertoires in COVID-19. Study-level information: COVID-19 samples from acute and convalescent phases originated in the United States, Italy and Spain. PBMCs, B-cell-depleted T cells, or T cells provided the cDNA or gDNA that made up the material.

As originally analysed: Reference gene primer amplification yielded estimated nucleated cell counts. Assay used: immunoSEQ multiplex PCR; TCRdb lists only in-frame clones, some missing. V and J calls and clone size are as listed in that table; D and trimming were resolved from the DNA. The sample shows about 160,000 clones, over 80% of them seen only once. Sequencing was performed on peripheral blood. This chain connects TRBV7-3 to TRBJ1-6; tentative D call: TRBD1 (5 bases). The origin of this receptor is a man aged 25 to 45 with COVID-19, enrolled during active disease. The CDR3 reads CASSLQGNDNSPLHF. CDR3 DNA: TGTGCCAGCAGCTTACAGGGAAATGATAATTCACCCCTCCACTTT.